This T cell receptor (beta chain) was obtained from a study of shared clonotypes between healthy human individuals. The V gene's germline CDR1 is SGHTS and CDR2 YDEGEE. With 4 bases removed from V and 3 bases from J, the gap between germline ends came to 11 bases. The CDR3 length is 13 residues. It was CD45RO-negative cells, positively selected for CCR7, that made up naive CD8 cells, with terminally differentiated effector memory CD45RA+ cells excluded. Those who donated were healthy HIV-negative adults, with no recent acute infections or vaccinations reported. A word on this clone: Its target is unknown.

Measured with immunoSEQ multiplex PCR; TCRdb has only the in-frame clones, and not every one. The table shows around 600,000 clones, with approximately 95% occurring only once. Study-wide results and limits: Non-shared clonotypes had lower generation probabilities than clonotypes shared by all four sorted-subset donors.

This rearrangement joins TRBV5-8 to TRBJ2-7; the D is unclear. Specimen: naive CD8+ T cells sorted from blood. This receptor was identified in a woman younger than 45 in good health. CDR3 nucleotide sequence: TGTGCCAGCAGCGGAAGGGCCGGCTACGAGCAGTACTTC. Its protein is CASSGRAGYEQYF.